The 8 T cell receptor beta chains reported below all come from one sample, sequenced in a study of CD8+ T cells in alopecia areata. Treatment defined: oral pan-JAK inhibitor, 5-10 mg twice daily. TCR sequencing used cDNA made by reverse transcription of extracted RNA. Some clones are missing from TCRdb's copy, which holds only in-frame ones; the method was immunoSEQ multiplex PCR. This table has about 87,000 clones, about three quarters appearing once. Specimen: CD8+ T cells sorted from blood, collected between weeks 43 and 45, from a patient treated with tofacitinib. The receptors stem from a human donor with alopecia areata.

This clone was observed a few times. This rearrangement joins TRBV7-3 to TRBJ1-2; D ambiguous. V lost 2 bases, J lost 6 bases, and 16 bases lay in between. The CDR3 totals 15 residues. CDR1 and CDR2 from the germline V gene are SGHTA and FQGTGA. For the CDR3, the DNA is TGTGCCAGCAGCTTATCCTCCACCGGGATCGATGGCTACACCTTC. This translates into CASSLSSTGIDGYTF.

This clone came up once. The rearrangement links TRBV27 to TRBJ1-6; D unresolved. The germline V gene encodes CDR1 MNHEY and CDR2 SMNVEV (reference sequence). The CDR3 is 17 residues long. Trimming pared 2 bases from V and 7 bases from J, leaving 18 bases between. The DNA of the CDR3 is TGTGCCAGCAGTTTACCCCCGCTCGGGGAGAGAAATTCACCCCTCCACTTT. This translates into CASSLPPLGERNSPLHF.

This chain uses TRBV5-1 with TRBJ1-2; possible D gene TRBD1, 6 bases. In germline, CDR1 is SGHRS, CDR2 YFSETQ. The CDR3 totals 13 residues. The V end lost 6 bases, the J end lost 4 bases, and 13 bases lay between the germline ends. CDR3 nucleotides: TGCGCCAGCATGGGGACACCTCGCTATGGCTACACCTTC. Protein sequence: CASMGTPRYGYTF.

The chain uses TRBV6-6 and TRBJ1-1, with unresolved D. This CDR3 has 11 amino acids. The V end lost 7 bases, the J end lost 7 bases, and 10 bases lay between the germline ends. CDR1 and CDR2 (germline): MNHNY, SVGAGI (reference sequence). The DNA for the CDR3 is TGTGCCAGCACTCCATCAGGTGAAGCTTTCTTT. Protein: CASTPSGEAFF.

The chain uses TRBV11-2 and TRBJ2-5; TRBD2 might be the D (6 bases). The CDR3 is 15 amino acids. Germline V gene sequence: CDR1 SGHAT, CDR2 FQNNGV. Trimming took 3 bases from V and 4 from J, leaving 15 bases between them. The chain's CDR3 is CASSFPTGRGETQYF. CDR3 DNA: TGTGCCAGCAGCTTCCCGACGGGGCGGGGAGAGACCCAGTACTTC.

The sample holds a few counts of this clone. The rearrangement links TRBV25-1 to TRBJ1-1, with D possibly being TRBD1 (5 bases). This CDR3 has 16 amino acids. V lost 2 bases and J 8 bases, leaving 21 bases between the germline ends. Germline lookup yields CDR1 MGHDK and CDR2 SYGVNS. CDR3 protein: CASSETGGQGRGEAFF. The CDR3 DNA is TGTGCCAGCAGTGAAACCGGTGGGCAGGGCCGCGGGGAAGCTTTCTTT. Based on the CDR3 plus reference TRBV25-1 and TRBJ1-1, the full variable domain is EADIYQTPRYLVIGTGKKITLECSQTMGHDKMYWYQQDPGMELHLIHYSYGVNSTEKGDLSSESTVSRIRTEHFPLTLESARPSHTSQYLCASSETGGQGRGEAFFGQGTRLTVV.

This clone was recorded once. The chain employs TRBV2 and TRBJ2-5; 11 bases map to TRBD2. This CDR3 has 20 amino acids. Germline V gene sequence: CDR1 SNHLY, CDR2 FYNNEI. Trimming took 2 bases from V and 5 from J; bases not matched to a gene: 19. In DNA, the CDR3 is TGTGCCAGCAGTGAACCAACTTTTCTCCGACTAGCGGGGAGTGGTGAGACCCAGTACTTC. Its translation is CASSEPTFLRLAGSGETQYF.

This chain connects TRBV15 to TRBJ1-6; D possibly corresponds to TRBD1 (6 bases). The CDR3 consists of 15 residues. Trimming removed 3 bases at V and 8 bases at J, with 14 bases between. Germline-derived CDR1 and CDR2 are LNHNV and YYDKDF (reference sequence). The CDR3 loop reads CATSRQGRPHSPLHF. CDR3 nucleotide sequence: TGTGCCACCAGCAGGCAGGGGCGGCCCCATTCACCCCTCCACTTT.